This entry concerns a single TCR beta chain. The sample is drawn from a study of cytomegalovirus exposure and HLA in healthy donors. In the PCR, 60 Vbeta and 13 Jbeta primers were used. Sequencing used immunoSEQ multiplex PCR; TCRdb keeps in-frame clones, though not all of them. The profile shows some 90,000 clones, 75% to 90% of them singletons. The TCR originated in a man aged 50-59 years in good health and CMV-seropositive. Sequencing was carried out using PBMCs.

CDR3 sequence (DNA): TGCGCCAGCAGCCAAGACTCAGGTAGCGGATTTGTCGGGGGCTACACCTTC. The encoded protein is CASSQDSGSGFVGGYTF. V is TRBV4-1 and J is TRBJ1-2; D gene ambiguous. The CDR3 contains 17 residues. Between the trimmed V and J ends, which lost 0 bases and 8 bases, there was a span of 22 bases. The germline V gene encodes CDR1 MGHRA and CDR2 YSYEKL.